The 12 T cell receptor beta chains given below trace back to one sample, sequenced in a study of blood T cells in healthy people across ages. For the second PCR, which ran for 7 to 11 cycles, a sample-barcoded 5' primer and a J-beta primer mix were used. Using its own MiXCR run on the 5' RACE reads, TCRdb lists one record per CDR3 protein. The table includes 650,000 to 700,000 distinct CDR3 sequences, approximately 52% detected once. The sample was blood. Source of these receptors: a woman of 80 years or more in good health.

The chain joins TRBV27 to TRBJ2-1; D gene ambiguous. The CDR3 contains 14 residues. Germline loops: CDR1 MNHEY, CDR2 SMNVEV (reference sequence). Trimming removed 2 bases at V and 9 bases at J, with 14 bases between. The CDR3 nucleotides read TGTGCCAGCAGTTTAGGCTACGCGGACGTTGAGCAGTTCTTC. Its protein product is CASSLGYADVEQFF.

A note on this clonotype: A much larger clone sits a single nucleotide away, making a read error possible. The CDR3 DNA reads TGCAGTACTAGGGGGAGGGCCTTAGAGACCCAGTACTTC. Protein: CSTRGRALETQYF. The rearrangement uses TRBV20-1 and TRBJ2-5; tentatively, D is TRBD2 (7 bases). The germline V gene encodes CDR1 DFQATT and CDR2 SNEGSKA (reference sequence). The CDR3 extends over 13 amino acids.

This chain links TRBV12-3 or TRBV12-4 with TRBJ2-2; TRBD1 might be the D (6 bases). The CDR3 sequence is 16 residues long. The ends were cut back, 4 bases at V and 4 bases at J, with 16 bases in the middle. The CDR3 DNA reads TGTGCCAGCAGTTCGGGACACCGATTAGTCACCGGGGAGCTGTTTTTT. Translated, it gives CASSSGHRLVTGELFF.

This clonotype was detected ten times or more. CDR3: CASSFLSAKNIQYF. The DNA of the CDR3 is TGTGCCAGCAGTTTTTTGTCAGCCAAAAACATTCAGTACTTC. The rearrangement uses TRBV12-3 or TRBV12-4 and TRBJ2-4; D is uncertain. The germline V and J ends were trimmed by 3 bases and 0 bases, with 6 bases remaining between them. The CDR3 consists of 14 residues.

This clonotype was recorded many times. The CDR3 is CASSATKGAGYNEQFF. For the CDR3, the DNA is TGTGCCAGCAGCGCTACCAAGGGGGCTGGCTACAATGAGCAGTTCTTC. This rearrangement joins TRBV7-9 to TRBJ2-1; 7 bases agree with TRBD1. This CDR3 has 16 residues. V gave up 5 bases and J gave up 3 bases; unmatched junction bases: 10. Germline CDR1 reads SEHNR; CDR2 reads FQNEAQ (reference sequence).

Points on this clonotype: Sequence at one end of the junction differs from germline and may be a read error. V is TRBV6-6 and J is TRBJ2-4; 7 bases match TRBD2. The CDR3 is 15 amino acids. In germline, CDR1 is MNHNY, CDR2 SVGAGI (reference sequence). The CDR3 DNA reads as TGTGCCGGCGGAACTAGCGCCTCTGGGGGAAACATTCGGTACTTC. It encodes CAGGTSASGGNIRYF.

This clonotype came up many times. The chain employs TRBV5-6 and TRBJ1-5; TRBD1 is a possible D gene (5 bases). V dropped 0 bases and J dropped 0 bases, with 10 bases sitting between them. This CDR3 is built from 16 residues. In germline, CDR1 is SGHDT, CDR2 YYEEEE. In nucleotides, the CDR3 is TGTGCCAGCAGCTTGGGGGGGGGTTATAGCAATCAGCCCCAGCATTTT. This encodes CASSLGGGYSNQPQHF.

This chain joins TRBV12-3 or TRBV12-4 and TRBJ1-5, with D hard to call. CDR3 size: 13 residues. V was cut by 5 bases and J by 7 bases, with 12 bases left in between. CDR3 sequence: CASSPRNGQPQHF. In DNA, the CDR3 is TGTGCCAGCAGTCCAAGAAATGGGCAGCCCCAGCATTTT.

The rearrangement uses TRBV5-1 and TRBJ2-7, with no clear D. CDR3 length equals 13 residues. The V gene's germline CDR1 is SGHRS and CDR2 YFSETQ. Trimming took off 4 bases at V and 5 bases at J, with 13 bases between the two ends. The CDR3 spells CASSPGPKHEQYF. CDR3 nucleotide sequence: TGCGCCAGCAGCCCCGGGCCCAAGCACGAGCAGTACTTC.

The chain joins TRBV20-1 to TRBJ2-7; 12 bases line up with TRBD2. Per the germline V gene, CDR1 is DFQATT and CDR2 is SNEGSKA (reference sequence). This CDR3 is built from 15 residues. The V segment lost 4 bases and the J segment 0 bases; nucleotides outside the gene matches: 4. The CDR3 spells CSATRLAGASYEQYF. The CDR3 DNA sequence: TGCAGTGCTACCAGACTAGCGGGGGCCTCCTACGAGCAGTACTTC.

Of note for this clonotype: A much bigger clone sits one base away, suggesting this may be a read error. The chain employs TRBV7-3 and TRBJ2-5, with a possible D match to TRBD2 (5 bases). The V gene lost 5 bases and the J gene lost 3 bases, with 10 bases spanning the gap. This CDR3 is built from 13 residues. Germline CDR1 SGHTA, CDR2 FQGTGA. The CDR3 nucleotides read TGTGCCAGCAGCGACGGACTCAAAGAGACCCAGTACTTC. Translating gives CASSDGLKETQYF. The variable domain in full, with the rest retrieved from reference TRBV7-3 and TRBJ2-5, is GAGVSQTPSNKVTEKGKYVELRCDPISGHTALYWYRQSLGQGPEFLIYFQGTGAADDSGLPNDRFFAVRPEGSVSTLKIQRTERGDSAVYLCASSDGLKETQYFGPGTRLLVL.

In its sample, this clonotype was seen many times. CDR3 region: CAIMTAPTGYTF. The CDR3 DNA sequence: TGTGCCATCATGACAGCACCTACTGGCTACACCTTC. The rearrangement links TRBV10-3 to TRBJ1-2, with TRBD1 as a possible D gene (5 bases). The CDR3 length is 12 residues. The germline gives CDR1 ENHRY, CDR2 SYGVKD. V was clipped by 7 bases and J by 7 bases, with 13 bases between them.